This T cell receptor (beta chain) was recovered during a study of neurological immune-mediated disorders. This clonotype was picked up many times. 5'RACE employing 10-nucleotide random UMIs yielded the cDNA. The output of every sequencing run, over 190 million TCR-beta sequences, came from 15-18 subjects. A single record per CDR3 protein comes from TCRdb applying MiXCR to the 5' RACE reads. This table has over 65,000 distinct CDR3 sequences, about 9.7% appearing once. PBMCs stored at -80 C, 2 million in total, were the source of the unsorted libraries. The sequence came from a man aged 45-65 years in good health. The sequenced sample was PBMCs.

CDR3 protein: CASSRGTSVAYEQYF. The CDR3 DNA reads as TGTGCCAGCAGCCGGGGGACTAGCGTCGCCTACGAGCAGTACTTC. The gene calls are TRBV7-2 and TRBJ2-7, with TRBD2 matching over 10 bases. The CDR3 is 15 amino acids. With V trimmed by 5 bases and J by 2 bases, 6 bases remained unmatched. Germline V gene sequence: CDR1 SGHTA, CDR2 FQGNSA.